This passage covers 21 T cell receptor beta chains from one sample sequenced in a study of PD-1 blockade in classical Hodgkin lymphoma. TCRdb's table, derived via immunoSEQ multiplex PCR, lists solely in-frame clones and lacks some. The sample carries about 3,800 clones, approximately 88% recorded once. In every patient, relapse followed autologous stem cell transplantation, while exposure to brentuximab vedotin differed. Thawed PBMCs underwent magnetic negative selection to yield purified CD4+ T cells. Sequences were derived from CD4+ T cells from blood, sampled at baseline. The receptors derive from a human donor with classical Hodgkin lymphoma.

This clone was detected a few times. The gene calls are TRBV14 and TRBJ1-2; D gene unclear. This CDR3 has 13 residues. V was trimmed by 0 bases and J by 6 bases, leaving 8 bases between them. Germline lookup yields CDR1 SGHDN and CDR2 FVKESK. The CDR3, as DNA: TGTGCCAGCAGCCAAGACTACAGTCATGGCTACACCTTC. Its translation is CASSQDYSHGYTF.

CDR3 DNA: TGTGCTAGTGCCTCCTCTGGGGCCAACGTCCTGACTTTC. Its translation is CASASSGANVLTF. The rearrangement links TRBV12-5 to TRBJ2-6; D uncertain. V was cut by 7 bases and J by 0 bases, with 4 bases left in between. The germline V gene encodes CDR1 LGHNT and CDR2 FRNRAP. This CDR3 has 13 residues.

This rearrangement joins TRBV2 to TRBJ2-5; possible D gene TRBD2, 6 bases. V was pared by 10 bases and J by 5 bases, with 14 bases between. Germline V gives CDR1 SNHLY, CDR2 FYNNEI. The CDR3 consists of 12 residues. DNA of the CDR3: TGTGCCACCAAACTAGCTGCGGAGACCCAGTACTTC. It yields the protein CATKLAAETQYF.

The chain recombines TRBV5-1 with TRBJ1-4, with 10 bases fitting TRBD1. The CDR3 is made up of 15 amino acids. In germline, CDR1 is SGHRS, CDR2 YFSETQ. V was pared by 5 bases and J by 6 bases, with 7 bases of the junction left unmatched. For the CDR3, the DNA is TGCGCCAGCAGACTCAAGGGACAGGGGCATGAAAAACTGTTTTTT. Its translation is CASRLKGQGHEKLFF.

The chain joins TRBV28 to TRBJ2-7; 8 bases fit TRBD1. J lost 3 bases, V lost 6 bases, and 4 bases had no gene match. Germline loops: CDR1 MDHEN, CDR2 SYDVKM. The CDR3 contains 13 residues. The CDR3 nucleotides read TGTGCCAGCAGATCTGGACAGGGCTACGAGCAGTACTTC. Amino acids: CASRSGQGYEQYF.

This clone has just one count. The CDR3 reads CSVSRAADTQYF. The CDR3 nucleotides are TGCAGCGTTTCTAGGGCGGCAGATACGCAGTATTTT. The chain uses TRBV29-1 and TRBJ2-3; D not resolved. V lost 5 bases and J 4 bases, leaving 10 bases between the germline ends. The CDR3 is made up of 12 amino acids. Per germline, CDR1 SQVTM and CDR2 ANQGSEA.

This rearrangement joins TRBV28 to TRBJ2-1, with 8 bases lining up with TRBD1. Germline V gives CDR1 MDHEN, CDR2 SYDVKM. Germline trimming cut 5 bases from V and 7 bases from J; bases unmatched to any gene: 10. The CDR3 contains 15 residues. In DNA, the CDR3 is TGTGCCAGCAGTCCTGGGGGCAGGGGGCGAAATGAGCAGTTCTTC. Its protein is CASSPGGRGRNEQFF.

This sequence joins TRBV5-1 and TRBJ2-3; a possible D gene is TRBD2 (6 bases). The germline V gene has CDR1 SGHRS and CDR2 YFSETQ. This CDR3 comprises 12 residues. Deletions cut 7 bases from V and 8 bases from J, with 14 bases between. CDR3 amino acids: CASPVRGLTQYF. In nucleotides, the CDR3 is TGCGCCAGCCCCGTAAGGGGACTTACGCAGTATTTT.

The J gene is TRBJ2-3, the V gene TRBV5-1; D call uncertain. The CDR3 length is 16 residues. Germline V gene data show CDR1 as SGHRS and CDR2 as YFSETQ. The V and J ends lost 0 bases and 0 bases respectively, with 11 bases between them. The CDR3 sequence is CASSLVARQSTDTQYF. The CDR3, as DNA: TGCGCCAGCAGCTTGGTAGCCCGGCAAAGCACAGATACGCAGTATTTT.

The J gene is TRBJ2-5, the V gene TRBV9; a possible D gene is TRBD2 (6 bases). The germline gives CDR1 SGDLS, CDR2 YYNGEE. The CDR3 extends over 15 amino acids. Trimming took 4 bases from V and 2 from J, leaving 15 bases between them. The chain's CDR3 is CASSPGVGRQETQYF. CDR3 coding DNA: TGTGCCAGCAGCCCTGGAGTTGGGAGGCAAGAGACCCAGTACTTC.

The genes are TRBV30 and TRBJ2-3; 11 bases are a match to TRBD2. Trimming cost V 8 bases and J 3 bases; bases outside gene matches: 7. Germline V gene lookup returns CDR1 GTSNPN and CDR2 SVGIG (reference sequence). The CDR3 consists of 14 residues. The CDR3 sequence is CAGRLAGLTDTQYF. The CDR3 DNA sequence: TGTGCCGGTAGACTAGCGGGGTTAACAGATACGCAGTATTTT.

The J gene is TRBJ2-2, the V gene TRBV14; D unresolved. Between the trimmed V and J ends, which lost 6 bases and 6 bases, there was a span of 8 bases. The CDR3 loop spans 12 amino acids. CDR1 SGHDN and CDR2 FVKESK come from the germline V gene. The CDR3 is CASRFGPGELFF. DNA for the CDR3: TGTGCCAGCAGATTCGGTCCCGGGGAGCTGTTTTTT.

This clone was recorded only once. The chain employs TRBV5-4 and TRBJ2-1; 7 bases are a match to TRBD1. V trimming: 5 bases; J trimming: 4 bases; junction bases outside the gene matches: 9. This CDR3 is 15 amino acids long. Germline CDR1 is SGHNT and CDR2 is YYREEE (reference sequence). This CDR3 is CASSEGTALYNEQFF. CDR3 DNA: TGTGCCAGCAGTGAGGGGACAGCCCTTTACAATGAGCAGTTCTTC.

In its sample, this clone was seen a few times. The chain is built from TRBV4-1 and TRBJ1-3; no clear D. V was trimmed by 2 bases and J by 0 bases, leaving 8 bases between them. CDR1 is MGHRA, CDR2 YSYEKL, per germline. The CDR3 is 15 amino acids. The CDR3 here is CASSQRHSSGNTIYF. CDR3 nucleotides: TGCGCCAGCAGCCAAAGACACAGCTCTGGAAACACCATATATTTT.

The sample holds a few counts of this clone. The rearrangement joins TRBV5-1 to TRBJ1-2; TRBD1 matches 12 bases. V was clipped by 0 bases and J by 6 bases; unmatched bases: 3. Germline CDR1 SGHRS, CDR2 YFSETQ. There are 15 residues in the CDR3. CDR3 sequence: CASSLVGTGGDGYTF. The CDR3 coding sequence is TGCGCCAGCAGCTTGGTTGGGACAGGGGGCGATGGCTACACCTTC.

The CDR3 DNA is TGCGCCAGCAGCGCCCTTGTCGCGGGGGGGAACACCGGGGAGCTGTTTTTT. Its protein is CASSALVAGGNTGELFF. The chain uses TRBV5-1 and TRBJ2-2; 8 nucleotides agree with TRBD2. CDR1 and CDR2 from the germline V gene are SGHRS and YFSETQ. The CDR3 is 17 residues long. J gave up 1 base and V 4 bases, and 9 bases lay outside the gene matches.

V is TRBV25-1 and J is TRBJ2-3; D not resolved. CDR1 MGHDK and CDR2 SYGVNS come from the germline V gene. V was trimmed by 6 bases and J by 2 bases, leaving 6 bases between them. CDR3 length equals 12 residues. The CDR3 loop is CASRGNTDTQYF. The CDR3 bases are TGTGCCAGCAGAGGGAACACAGATACGCAGTATTTT.

This chain uses TRBV5-1 with TRBJ1-4; TRBD1 matches 7 bases. The CDR3 sequence is 15 residues long. The junction had 12 bases not matched to a gene; V was cut back by 6 bases and J by 7 bases. Germline values: CDR1 SGHRS, CDR2 YFSETQ. DNA of the CDR3: TGCGCCAGCAAATCCACAGGGGTTCCCGTTGAAAAACTGTTTTTT. It specifies CASKSTGVPVEKLFF.

The chain uses TRBV6-6 and TRBJ2-7; D not resolved. CDR1 and CDR2 (germline): MNHNY, SVGAGI (reference sequence). Trimming pared 5 bases from V and 2 bases from J, leaving 16 bases between. CDR3 length: 15 residues. CDR3 sequence reads: CASSPPSLGTYEQYF. CDR3 nucleotides: TGTGCCAGCAGTCCCCCTTCCTTAGGAACCTACGAGCAGTACTTC.

The chain is built from TRBV10-3 and TRBJ2-5; D unresolved. The germline V gene encodes CDR1 ENHRY and CDR2 SYGVKD. The germline V and J ends were trimmed by 6 bases and 1 base, with 12 bases remaining between them. The CDR3 contains 14 residues. The CDR3 DNA follows: TGTGCCATCAGCGCCCGGGCGCCCCAAGAGACCCAGTACTTC. Residues: CAISARAPQETQYF.

The V and J genes are TRBV7-6 and TRBJ1-4, with D unclear. CDR1 is SGHVS and CDR2 is FNYEAQ in the germline V gene. The CDR3 spans 18 residues. V was pared by 6 bases and J by 5 bases, with 25 bases between. CDR3 bases: TGTGCCAGCAGTGAAGCTAGTGGTCTCCCAGTCGACAATGAAAAACTGTTTTTT. Protein: CASSEASGLPVDNEKLFF.